One and the same sample provided the 24 T cell receptor beta chains below, sequenced in a study of spatial heterogeneity in lung cancer. Noted time point: sample taken at primary tumor resection. The study sequenced unsorted whole RNA from tumor, nontumor lung or frozen PBMC. TCRdb re-called the 5' RACE reads with MiXCR, one entry per CDR3 protein. Here the sample spans 45,000 to 55,000 distinct CDR3 sequences, about 5.8% being singletons. The input for sequencing was PBMCs, taken at surgery. Receptors were obtained from a male donor with early-stage non-small cell lung cancer.

The chain joins TRBV6-5 to TRBJ1-4, with D perhaps TRBD1 (6 bases). CDR3 length: 15 amino acids. Germline-derived CDR1 and CDR2 are MNHEY and SVGAGI. V lost 0 bases and J 7 bases, leaving 12 bases between the germline ends. DNA for the CDR3: TGTGCCAGCAGTTACTCTTACGGACAGCTTGAAAAACTGTTTTTT. Protein sequence: CASSYSYGQLEKLFF.

By share of the sample, this clonotype is medium-sized (0.01 to 0.1%). V gene TRBV7-2 combines with J gene TRBJ2-5; either TRBD1 or TRBD2 may supply D (5 bases each). The V end was cut by 4 bases, the J end by 4 bases, with 13 bases between. Germline V gives CDR1 SGHTA, CDR2 FQGNSA. The CDR3 covers 14 residues. CDR3: CASSSSVGGETQYF. CDR3 bases: TGTGCCAGCAGCTCCTCCGTTGGGGGAGAGACCCAGTACTTC.

This clonotype has at least ten counts. The V call is TRBV20-1, the J call TRBJ1-1, with D hard to call. The CDR3 runs to 12 residues. The V gene lost 6 bases and the J gene lost 8 bases, with 16 bases spanning the gap. Per germline, CDR1 DFQATT and CDR2 SNEGSKA (reference sequence). In DNA, the CDR3 is TGCAGTGCCCGCCGGCAGAGGGAGGAAGCTTTCTTT. Translation gives CSARRQREEAFF.

The table lists this clonotype with a few counts. This rearrangement joins TRBV7-2 to TRBJ2-5; TRBD2 matches at 7 bases. With V trimmed by 4 bases and J by 0 bases, 17 bases remained unmatched. Germline values: CDR1 SGHTA, CDR2 FQGNSA. The CDR3 totals 19 residues. CDR3 residues: CASSSHRMVFGTNQETQYF. CDR3 nucleotides: TGTGCCAGCAGCTCTCACCGTATGGTCTTTGGGACTAACCAAGAGACCCAGTACTTC.

This clonotype was seen at least ten times. This chain joins TRBV20-1 and TRBJ2-1; D remains unclear. Trimming removed 6 bases at V and 8 bases at J, with 17 bases between. The CDR3 loop spans 13 amino acids. Germline V gene data show CDR1 as DFQATT and CDR2 as SNEGSKA (reference sequence). The CDR3 DNA reads TGCAGTGCCCCAATGGATAGTTACGATGAGCAGTTCTTC. Amino acid sequence: CSAPMDSYDEQFF.

This clonotype has a count of ten or more. J is TRBJ1-2 and V is TRBV6-5; D unresolved. Germline V gene data show CDR1 as MNHEY and CDR2 as SVGAGI. Trimming left V 1 base short and J 1 base short, with 4 bases between. The CDR3 is 13 residues long. The CDR3 loop is CASSYLDNYGYTF. CDR3 in DNA: TGTGCCAGCAGTTACTTGGATAACTATGGCTACACCTTC.

A remark on this clonotype: The junction shows a germline mismatch at one end, possibly a read error. V usage is TRBV7-7 and J usage is TRBJ2-7; the D gene is possibly TRBD2 (5 bases). The V gene's germline CDR1 is SSHAT and CDR2 FNYEAQ (reference sequence). The CDR3 has 16 residues. The CDR3 bases are TGTGCTAGCAGCTTATTACGCGGACTTAGCTCCTACGAGCAGTACTTC. This sequence encodes CASSLLRGLSSYEQYF.

There are many counts of this clonotype. V is TRBV5-6 and J is TRBJ2-7; the D is unclear. Germline assignment: CDR1 SGHDT and CDR2 YYEEEE. This CDR3 comprises 12 residues. V was shortened by 0 bases and J by 0 bases, with 1 base between the two germline ends. CDR3 amino acids: CASSLASYEQYF. The CDR3 region has the DNA TGTGCCAGCAGCTTGGCCTCCTACGAGCAGTACTTC.

This clonotype has a count of ten or more. The gene calls are TRBV7-2 and TRBJ2-1; 10 bases are a match to TRBD2. Germline V gene data show CDR1 as SGHTA and CDR2 as FQGNSA. The CDR3 totals 15 residues. V trimming: 1 base; J trimming: 5 bases; junction bases outside the gene matches: 2. As DNA, the CDR3 is TGTGCCAGCAGCTTAGTAAGCGGGAGGGACAATGAGCAGTTCTTC. It translates to CASSLVSGRDNEQFF.

This clonotype was detected ten times or more. The gene calls are TRBV11-2 and TRBJ2-5, with 7 bases that match TRBD1. The V segment lost 3 bases and the J segment 3 bases; nucleotides outside the gene matches: 4. Germline CDR1 and CDR2: SGHAT and FQNNGV. The length of the CDR3 is 14 residues. The CDR3 DNA reads TGTGCCAGCAGCTTTAACAGGGGAAAAGAGACCCAGTACTTC. This gives the protein CASSFNRGKETQYF.

In its sample, this clonotype was seen many times. The V call is TRBV20-1, the J call TRBJ2-3; 11 bases map to TRBD2. V dropped 4 bases and J dropped 5; count of bases not matched to a gene: 8. Germline V gene lookup returns CDR1 DFQATT and CDR2 SNEGSKA (reference sequence). CDR3 length: 15 residues. In DNA, the CDR3 is TGCAGTGCTACTGGGACTAGCGGCCCCAGAGATACGCAGTATTTT. This gives the protein CSATGTSGPRDTQYF.

This clonotype was seen repeatedly, ten times or more. The V and J genes are TRBV29-1 and TRBJ2-2; D is ambiguous. The CDR3 consists of 13 residues. Germline lookup yields CDR1 SQVTM and CDR2 ANQGSEA. V lost 7 bases, J lost 2 bases, and 11 bases lay in between. The CDR3, as DNA: TGCAGCGGGCGTAAGACTAACACCGGGGAGCTGTTTTTT. Encoded protein: CSGRKTNTGELFF.

This clonotype came up many times. The chain links TRBV4-1 to TRBJ2-7; D is uncertain. This CDR3 has 14 amino acids. Trimming stripped 1 base from V and 9 bases from J, with 16 bases between. The germline gives CDR1 MGHRA, CDR2 YSYEKL. CDR3 loop: CASSQGVAPAVQYF. The CDR3 bases are TGCGCCAGCAGCCAAGGTGTTGCCCCAGCTGTGCAGTACTTC.

This clonotype appeared many times. The V gene is TRBV29-1, the J gene TRBJ1-1, with 7 bases identical to TRBD1. After removal of 6 bases from V and 4 bases from J, the junction contained 14 bases not matched to a gene. The CDR3 is 15 residues long. Germline lookup yields CDR1 SQVTM and CDR2 ANQGSEA. CDR3 loop: CSVPDPTGIVTEAFF. The CDR3, as DNA: TGCAGCGTACCAGACCCGACAGGGATCGTCACTGAAGCTTTCTTT.

This clonotype has at least ten counts. The rearrangement joins TRBV28 to TRBJ2-7, with D perhaps TRBD1 (5 bases). CDR3 size: 13 residues. The germline V gene has CDR1 MDHEN and CDR2 SYDVKM. V was shortened by 8 bases and J by 4 bases, with 15 bases between the two germline ends. The DNA for the CDR3 is TGTGCCAGCGTAAAGCGACAGCCGTACGAGCAGTACTTC. Translated: CASVKRQPYEQYF.

The J gene is TRBJ2-1, the V gene TRBV10-3; 10 nucleotides agree with TRBD2. The germline V gene has CDR1 ENHRY and CDR2 SYGVKD. V dropped 4 bases and J dropped 3; count of bases not matched to a gene: 9. The CDR3 length is 17 residues. The CDR3: CAISGPYIAGGYNEQFF. Here the CDR3 DNA reads TGTGCCATCAGTGGGCCCTATATAGCGGGAGGCTACAATGAGCAGTTCTTC.

This clonotype was seen ten or more times. V gene TRBV5-1 combines with J gene TRBJ2-1, with 7 nucleotides matching TRBD2. This CDR3 spans 11 amino acids. The germline gives CDR1 SGHRS, CDR2 YFSETQ. The CDR3 region is CASGAYNEQFF. The CDR3 DNA reads TGCGCAAGCGGGGCCTACAATGAGCAGTTCTTC.

The sample holds many counts of this clonotype. The rearrangement uses TRBV11-2 and TRBJ2-3; TRBD1 agrees at 9 bases. This CDR3 is built from 13 residues. Germline trimming cut 3 bases from V and 14 bases from J; bases unmatched to any gene: 9. Germline CDR1 reads SGHAT; CDR2 reads FQNNGV. As DNA, the CDR3 is TGTGCCAGCAGCTTGGGGTTCGGGACAGGGATGTATTTT. Translation gives CASSLGFGTGMYF.

This clonotype has a count of ten or more. V and J are TRBV12-3 or TRBV12-4 and TRBJ2-1; 7 positions match TRBD2. The CDR3 is made up of 15 amino acids. V lost 4 bases, J lost 3 bases, and 6 bases stayed unmatched. CDR3 sequence reads: CASSWAGASYNEQFF. In nucleotides, the CDR3 is TGTGCCAGCAGTTGGGCGGGAGCTAGCTACAATGAGCAGTTCTTC.

This clonotype showed up many times. The gene calls are TRBV4-2 and TRBJ2-2; 12 bases fit TRBD2. Trimming cost V 0 bases and J 5 bases; bases outside gene matches: 4. The V gene's germline CDR1 is LGHNA and CDR2 YNFKEQ. The CDR3 covers 17 residues. The CDR3 nucleotides are TGTGCCAGCAGCCAAGACCTAGCGGGAGGGCCTACCGGGGAGCTGTTTTTT. Translation: CASSQDLAGGPTGELFF.

This clonotype was seen ten or more times. The rearrangement uses TRBV13 and TRBJ1-1; 10 nucleotides agree with TRBD1. Trimming removed 5 bases from V and 4 bases from J; junction bases left unmatched: 4. The CDR3 spans 14 residues. CDR1 is PRHDT, CDR2 FYEKMQ, per germline (reference sequence). The CDR3 nucleotides read TGTGCCAGCAGCATGGGACAGGGGATCACTGAAGCTTTCTTT. Translating it yields CASSMGQGITEAFF.

This clonotype was counted at least ten times. The rearrangement links TRBV12-3 or TRBV12-4 to TRBJ2-3; D is uncertain. The V gene lost 5 bases and the J gene lost 4 bases, with 16 bases spanning the gap. This CDR3 comprises 15 residues. The CDR3 loop reads CASSPQTGPSDTQYF. The CDR3 DNA sequence: TGTGCCAGCAGTCCCCAGACGGGCCCCTCAGATACGCAGTATTTT.

This clonotype was observed at least ten times. CDR3 nucleotides: TGTGCTAGTGGTCCGTCGCTCACCTACTCCTACAATGAGCAGTTCTTC. Translating it yields CASGPSLTYSYNEQFF. The genes are TRBV12-5 and TRBJ2-1, with D unresolved. Trimming took 5 bases from V and 0 from J, leaving 14 bases between them. CDR3 length equals 16 residues. In germline, CDR1 is LGHNT, CDR2 FRNRAP.

This clonotype was counted only a few times. The chain combines TRBV5-6 with TRBJ2-7, with TRBD2 matching 7 bases. V lost 2 bases and J lost 3; bases outside the gene matches: 8. This CDR3 spans 15 amino acids. Germline CDR1 reads SGHDT; CDR2 reads YYEEEE. CDR3: CASSFLPGTNYEQYF. The CDR3 nucleotides are TGTGCCAGCAGCTTTCTTCCAGGGACTAACTACGAGCAGTACTTC.